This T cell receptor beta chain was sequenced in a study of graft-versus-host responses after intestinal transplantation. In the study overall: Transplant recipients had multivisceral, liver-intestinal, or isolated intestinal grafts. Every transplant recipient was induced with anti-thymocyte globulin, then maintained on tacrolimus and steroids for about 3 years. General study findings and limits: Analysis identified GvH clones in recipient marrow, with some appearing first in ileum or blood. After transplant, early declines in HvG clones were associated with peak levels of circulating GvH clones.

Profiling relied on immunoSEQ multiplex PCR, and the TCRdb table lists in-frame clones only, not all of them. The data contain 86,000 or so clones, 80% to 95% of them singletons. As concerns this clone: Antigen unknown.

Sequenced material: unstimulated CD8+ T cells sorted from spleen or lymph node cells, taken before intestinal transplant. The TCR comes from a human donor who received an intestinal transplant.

CDR3 DNA sequence: TGTGCCAGTAGTATAAGGGTAACCACCGGGGAGCTGTTTTTT. This codes for CASSIRVTTGELFF. The chain is built from TRBV19 and TRBJ2-2; D is ambiguous. This CDR3 contains 14 residues. Germline lookup yields CDR1 LNHDA and CDR2 SQIVND (reference sequence). Between the trimmed V and J ends, which lost 2 bases and 4 bases, there was a span of 8 bases. The full variable domain, in which reference TRBV19 and TRBJ2-2 provide the parts outside the CDR3, is DGGITQSPKYLFRKEGQNVTLSCEQNLNHDAMYWYRQDPGQGLRLIYYSQIVNDFQKGDIAEGYSVSREKKESFPLTVTSAQKNPTAFYLCASSIRVTTGELFFGEGSRLTVL.